This TCR beta chain was captured by sequencing in a study of blood T cell repertoires in COVID-19. Germline V gene data show CDR1 as SGHTA and CDR2 as FQGTGA. This CDR3 spans 16 amino acids. The J segment lost 4 bases and the V segment lost 5 bases, leaving 9 bases of the junction unmatched. Assay: immunoSEQ multiplex PCR; the TCRdb copy retains only in-frame clones and omits some. The sample lists about 220,000 clones, approximately 82% occurring once. This receptor was taken from a man aged 50 or older with active or convalescent COVID-19. The sample consisted of peripheral blood. This rearrangement joins TRBV7-3 to TRBJ2-1; 9 bases map to TRBD1. For the CDR3, the DNA is TGTGCCAGCAGCCAGGCCCGACAGGGGGGTTACAATGAGCAGTTCTTC. Its protein is CASSQARQGGYNEQFF.